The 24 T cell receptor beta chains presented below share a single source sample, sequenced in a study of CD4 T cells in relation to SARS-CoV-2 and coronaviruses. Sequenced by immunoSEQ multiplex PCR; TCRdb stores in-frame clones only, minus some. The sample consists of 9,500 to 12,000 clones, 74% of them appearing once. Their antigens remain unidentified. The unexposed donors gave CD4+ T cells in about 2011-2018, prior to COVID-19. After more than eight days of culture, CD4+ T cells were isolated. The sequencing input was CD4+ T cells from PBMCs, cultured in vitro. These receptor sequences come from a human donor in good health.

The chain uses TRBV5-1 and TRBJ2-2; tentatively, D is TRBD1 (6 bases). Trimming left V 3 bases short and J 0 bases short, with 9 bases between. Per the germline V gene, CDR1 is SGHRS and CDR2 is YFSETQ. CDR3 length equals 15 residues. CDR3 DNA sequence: TGCGCCAGCAGCTCAGGACAGCCGAACACCGGGGAGCTGTTTTTT. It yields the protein CASSSGQPNTGELFF.

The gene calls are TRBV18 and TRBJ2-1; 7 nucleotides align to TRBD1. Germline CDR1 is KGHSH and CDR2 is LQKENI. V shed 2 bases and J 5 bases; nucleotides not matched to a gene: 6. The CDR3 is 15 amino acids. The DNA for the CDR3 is TGTGCCAGCTCACCAACCCGACAGGGAAACAATGAGCAGTTCTTC. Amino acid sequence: CASSPTRQGNNEQFF.

This CDR3 is CASSSPTVNPRGYTF. The CDR3 DNA reads TGTGCCAGCAGCTCGCCGACGGTAAACCCACGGGGCTACACCTTC. The genes are TRBV7-2 and TRBJ1-2, with D unresolved. This CDR3 spans 15 amino acids. The V end was cut by 4 bases, the J end by 8 bases, with 20 bases between. Germline CDR1 SGHTA, CDR2 FQGNSA.

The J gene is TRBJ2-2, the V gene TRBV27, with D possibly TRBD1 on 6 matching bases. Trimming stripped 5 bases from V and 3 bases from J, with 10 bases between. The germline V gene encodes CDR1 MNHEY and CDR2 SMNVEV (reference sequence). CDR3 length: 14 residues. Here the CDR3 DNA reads TGTGCCAGCAGTCCACAGGGATACACCGGGGAGCTGTTTTTT. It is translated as CASSPQGYTGELFF.

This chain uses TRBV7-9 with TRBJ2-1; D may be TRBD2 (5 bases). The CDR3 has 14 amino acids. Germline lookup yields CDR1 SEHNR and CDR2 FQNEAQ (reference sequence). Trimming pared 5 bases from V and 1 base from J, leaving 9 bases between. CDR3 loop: CASSPPGSYNEQFF. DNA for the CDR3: TGTGCCAGCAGCCCGCCGGGGTCCTACAATGAGCAGTTCTTC.

The CDR3 region has the DNA TGTGCCAGCAGCCTCGGGGAGACCCAGTACTTC. It codes for CASSLGETQYF. The chain has TRBV4-2 and TRBJ2-5; D remains unclear. Germline-derived CDR1 and CDR2 are LGHNA and YNFKEQ. The CDR3 has 11 residues. V was cut by 4 bases and J by 5 bases, with 5 bases left in between.

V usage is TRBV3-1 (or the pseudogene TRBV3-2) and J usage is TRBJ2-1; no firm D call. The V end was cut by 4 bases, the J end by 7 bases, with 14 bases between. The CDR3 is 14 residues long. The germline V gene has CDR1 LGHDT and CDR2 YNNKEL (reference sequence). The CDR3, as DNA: TGTGCCAGCAGCCTTCAGCCTCGGGCGAATGAGCAGTTCTTC. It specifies CASSLQPRANEQFF.

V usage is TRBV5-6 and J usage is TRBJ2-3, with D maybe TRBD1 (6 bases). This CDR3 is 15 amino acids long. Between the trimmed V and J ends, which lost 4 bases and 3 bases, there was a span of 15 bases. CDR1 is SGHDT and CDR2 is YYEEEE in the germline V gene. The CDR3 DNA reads TGTGCCAGCAGCGGGGGACAAGGGTTAACAGATACGCAGTATTTT. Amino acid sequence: CASSGGQGLTDTQYF.

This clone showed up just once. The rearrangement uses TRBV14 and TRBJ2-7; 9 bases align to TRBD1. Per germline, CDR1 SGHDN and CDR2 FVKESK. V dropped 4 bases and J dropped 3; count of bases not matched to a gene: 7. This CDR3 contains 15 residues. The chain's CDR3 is CASSLGQGIIYEQYF. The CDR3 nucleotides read TGTGCCAGCAGCCTAGGACAGGGGATCATCTACGAGCAGTACTTC. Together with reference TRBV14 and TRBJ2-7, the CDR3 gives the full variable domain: EAGVTQFPSHSVIEKGQTVTLRCDPISGHDNLYWYRRVMGKEIKFLLHFVKESKQDESGMPNNRFLAERTGGTYSTLKVQPAELEDSGVYFCASSLGQGIIYEQYFGPGTRLTVT.

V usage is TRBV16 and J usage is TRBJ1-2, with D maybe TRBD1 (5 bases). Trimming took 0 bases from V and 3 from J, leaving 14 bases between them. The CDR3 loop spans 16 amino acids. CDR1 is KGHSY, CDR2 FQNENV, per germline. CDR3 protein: CASSQSKGVQDYGYTF. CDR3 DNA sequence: TGTGCCAGCAGCCAATCGAAAGGGGTACAGGACTATGGCTACACCTTC.

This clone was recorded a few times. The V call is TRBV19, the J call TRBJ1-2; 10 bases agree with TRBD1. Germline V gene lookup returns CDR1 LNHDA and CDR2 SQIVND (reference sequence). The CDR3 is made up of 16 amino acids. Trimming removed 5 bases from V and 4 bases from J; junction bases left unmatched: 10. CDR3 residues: CASSPRDRGRIYGYTF. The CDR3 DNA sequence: TGTGCCAGTAGTCCGCGCGACAGGGGGCGCATCTATGGCTACACCTTC.

The chain's CDR3 is CASSLQTGAAGANVLTF. The CDR3 DNA reads as TGTGCCAGCAGCCTGCAGACAGGGGCGGCCGGGGCCAACGTCCTGACTTTC. The chain uses TRBV7-3 and TRBJ2-6; 8 bases map to TRBD1. CDR1 and CDR2 from the germline V gene are SGHTA and FQGTGA. J lost 4 bases, V lost 5 bases, and 10 bases had no gene match. This CDR3 comprises 17 residues.

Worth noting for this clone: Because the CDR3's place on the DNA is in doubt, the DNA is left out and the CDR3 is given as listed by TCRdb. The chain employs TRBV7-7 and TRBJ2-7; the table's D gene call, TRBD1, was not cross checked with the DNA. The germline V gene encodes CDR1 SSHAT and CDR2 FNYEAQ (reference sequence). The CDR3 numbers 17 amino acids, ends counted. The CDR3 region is CASSLVGFGTGAEVGYF.

In DNA, the CDR3 is TGTGCCAGCAGTTACTCGTTCAGGGGCGAAGATACGCAGTATTTT. Residues: CASSYSFRGEDTQYF. This chain connects TRBV6-5 to TRBJ2-3; a possible D gene is TRBD1 (6 bases). Germline V gene sequence: CDR1 MNHEY, CDR2 SVGAGI. The CDR3 length is 15 residues. V was clipped by 0 bases and J by 5 bases, with 12 bases between them.

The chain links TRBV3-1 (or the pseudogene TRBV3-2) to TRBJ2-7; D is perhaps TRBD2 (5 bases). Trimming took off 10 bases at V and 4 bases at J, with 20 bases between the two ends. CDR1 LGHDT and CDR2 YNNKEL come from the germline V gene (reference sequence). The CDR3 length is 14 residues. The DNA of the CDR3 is TGTGCCATTTCAAAGGGTGGACTTTCATACGAGCAGTACTTC. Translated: CAISKGGLSYEQYF.

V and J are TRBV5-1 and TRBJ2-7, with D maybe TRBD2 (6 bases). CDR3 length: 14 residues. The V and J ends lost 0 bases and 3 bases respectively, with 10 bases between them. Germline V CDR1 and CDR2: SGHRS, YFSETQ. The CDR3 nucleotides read TGCGCCAGCAGCTTGGCCTTGCGGGGCTACGAGCAGTACTTC. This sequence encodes CASSLALRGYEQYF.

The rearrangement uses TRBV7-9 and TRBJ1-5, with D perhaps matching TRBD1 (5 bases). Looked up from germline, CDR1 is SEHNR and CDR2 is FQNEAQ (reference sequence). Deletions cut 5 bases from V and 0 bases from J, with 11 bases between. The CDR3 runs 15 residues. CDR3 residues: CASSPGAASNQPQHF. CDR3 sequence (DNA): TGTGCCAGCAGCCCCGGGGCAGCTAGCAATCAGCCCCAGCATTTT. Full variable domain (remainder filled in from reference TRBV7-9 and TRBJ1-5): DTGVSQNPRHKITKRGQNVTFRCDPISEHNRLYWYRQTLGQGPEFLTYFQNEAQLEKSRLLSDRFSAERPKGSFSTLEIQRTEQGDSAMYLCASSPGAASNQPQHFGDGTRLSIL.

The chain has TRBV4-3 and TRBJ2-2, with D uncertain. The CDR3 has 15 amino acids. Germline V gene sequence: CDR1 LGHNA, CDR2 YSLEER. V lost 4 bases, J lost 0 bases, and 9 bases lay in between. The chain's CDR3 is CASSLSHANTGELFF. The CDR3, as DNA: TGCGCCAGCAGCCTTTCCCACGCGAACACCGGGGAGCTGTTTTTT.

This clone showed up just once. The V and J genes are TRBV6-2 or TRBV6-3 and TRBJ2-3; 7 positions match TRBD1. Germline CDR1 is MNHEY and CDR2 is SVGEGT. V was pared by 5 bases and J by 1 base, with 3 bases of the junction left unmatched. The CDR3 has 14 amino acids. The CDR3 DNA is TGTGCCAGCAGTGGACAGGTGGGCACAGATACGCAGTATTTT. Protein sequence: CASSGQVGTDTQYF.

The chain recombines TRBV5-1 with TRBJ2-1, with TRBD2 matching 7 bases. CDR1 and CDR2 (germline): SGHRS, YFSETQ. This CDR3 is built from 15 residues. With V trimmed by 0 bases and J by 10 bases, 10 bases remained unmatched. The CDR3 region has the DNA TGCGCCAGCAGCTTGGGTTCTAGCGGCTTCGGAGAGCAGTTCTTC. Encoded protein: CASSLGSSGFGEQFF.

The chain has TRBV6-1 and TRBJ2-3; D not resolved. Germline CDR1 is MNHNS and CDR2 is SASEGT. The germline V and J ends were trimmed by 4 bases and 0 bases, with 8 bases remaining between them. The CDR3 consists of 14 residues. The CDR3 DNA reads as TGTGCCAGCAGTGTGACTGGGAGCACAGATACGCAGTATTTT. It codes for CASSVTGSTDTQYF.

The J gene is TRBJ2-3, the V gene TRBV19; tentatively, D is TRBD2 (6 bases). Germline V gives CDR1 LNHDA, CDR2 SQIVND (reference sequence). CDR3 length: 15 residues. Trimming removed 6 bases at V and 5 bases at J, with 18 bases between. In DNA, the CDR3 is TGTGCCAGTAGAGGAGGACGGGACTCCAAAGATACGCAGTATTTT. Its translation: CASRGGRDSKDTQYF.

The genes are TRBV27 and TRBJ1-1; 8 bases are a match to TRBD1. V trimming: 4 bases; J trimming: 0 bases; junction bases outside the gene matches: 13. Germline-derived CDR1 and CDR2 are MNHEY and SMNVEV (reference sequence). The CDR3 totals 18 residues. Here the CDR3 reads CASSSPLRQGRLNTEAFF. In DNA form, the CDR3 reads TGTGCCAGCAGTTCTCCCTTAAGACAGGGGAGGTTGAACACTGAAGCTTTCTTT.

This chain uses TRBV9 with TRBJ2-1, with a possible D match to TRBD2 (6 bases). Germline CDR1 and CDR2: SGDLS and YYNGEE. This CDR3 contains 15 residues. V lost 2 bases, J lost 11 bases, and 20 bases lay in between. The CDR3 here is CASSVSSETRSKQFF. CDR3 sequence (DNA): TGTGCCAGCAGCGTCTCCTCAGAGACTAGAAGTAAGCAGTTCTTC.